This entry lists 19 T cell receptor beta chains sequenced from one sample in a study of cytomegalovirus exposure and HLA in healthy donors. PCR amplification relied on 60 Vbeta primers (plus 13 Jbeta primers). Some clones are missing from TCRdb's copy, which holds only in-frame ones; the method was immunoSEQ multiplex PCR. Of about 120,000 clones listed, roughly 77% are singletons. Material for sequencing was PBMCs. The origin of the receptors is a man between 40 and 49 years old in good health and CMV-seronegative.

The chain links TRBV5-1 to TRBJ1-4, with D possibly matching TRBD1 (6 bases). The CDR3 sequence is 13 residues long. Trimming shortened V by 5 bases and J by 5 bases, and 10 bases separated the two germline ends. CDR1 is SGHRS, CDR2 YFSETQ, per germline. In nucleotides, the CDR3 is TGCGCCAGCAGGATGGGGGCGAATGAAAAACTGTTTTTT. It is translated as CASRMGANEKLFF.

V is TRBV6-5 and J is TRBJ1-4; TRBD1 agrees at 10 bases. V shed 6 bases and J 4 bases; nucleotides not matched to a gene: 2. This CDR3 region has 14 residues. CDR1 and CDR2 from the germline V gene are MNHEY and SVGAGI. The CDR3 loop reads CASRRTGGNEKLFF. DNA for the CDR3: TGTGCCAGCAGGAGGACAGGGGGTAATGAAAAACTGTTTTTT.

This rearrangement joins TRBV27 to TRBJ2-7, with D unclear. Trimming pared 3 bases from V and 4 bases from J, leaving 13 bases between. Germline V lookup: CDR1 MNHEY, CDR2 SMNVEV (reference sequence). This CDR3 is 14 amino acids long. The CDR3 DNA reads TGTGCCAGCAGTTTCGATCCGTTAGCTTACGAGCAGTACTTC. Amino acid sequence: CASSFDPLAYEQYF.

J is TRBJ1-2 and V is TRBV7-9, with D perhaps matching TRBD1 (6 bases). V dropped 3 bases and J dropped 4 bases, with 6 bases sitting between them. Germline V gene data show CDR1 as SEHNR and CDR2 as FQNEAQ (reference sequence). The CDR3 length is 12 residues. Written as DNA, the CDR3 is TGTGCCAGCAGCTTGGACAGCTATGGCTACACCTTC. It encodes CASSLDSYGYTF. The full variable domain, with the rest looked up from reference TRBV7-9 and TRBJ1-2, is DTGVSQNPRHKITKRGQNVTFRCDPISEHNRLYWYRQTLGQGPEFLTYFQNEAQLEKSRLLSDRFSAERPKGSFSTLEIQRTEQGDSAMYLCASSLDSYGYTFGSGTRLTVV.

This chain's CDR3 is CASSPRTAPTLPALSRNTIYF. CDR3 nucleotides: TGTGCCAGCAGTCCCCGGACAGCGCCTACACTCCCGGCCCTTAGTCGAAACACCATATATTTT. The V gene is TRBV27, the J gene TRBJ1-3; TRBD1 is a possible D gene (6 bases). The V end was cut by 5 bases, the J end by 5 bases, with 34 bases between. The CDR3 has 21 amino acids. CDR1 and CDR2 from the germline V gene are MNHEY and SMNVEV (reference sequence).

This chain uses TRBV27 with TRBJ2-7; 9 bases fit TRBD1. After removal of 5 bases from V and 1 base from J, the junction contained 9 bases not matched to a gene. The CDR3 extends over 16 amino acids. Germline CDR1 reads MNHEY; CDR2 reads SMNVEV (reference sequence). This chain's CDR3 is CASSILGTGKSYEQYF. In DNA form, the CDR3 reads TGTGCCAGCAGTATTTTAGGGACAGGGAAATCCTACGAGCAGTACTTC.

The chain employs TRBV27 and TRBJ2-7, with 8 bases fitting TRBD1. CDR1 and CDR2 from the germline V gene are MNHEY and SMNVEV (reference sequence). CDR3 length: 13 residues. Trimming cost V 6 bases and J 7 bases; bases outside gene matches: 8. The CDR3 DNA follows: TGTGCCAGCAGACCTACAGGGGGAGGTGAGCAGTACTTC. Protein product: CASRPTGGGEQYF.

V and J are TRBV14 and TRBJ1-1; D is unresolved. CDR3 length: 14 residues. The germline V gene has CDR1 SGHDN and CDR2 FVKESK. The V and J ends lost 4 bases and 7 bases respectively, with 16 bases between them. CDR3 loop: CASSLGPTYGEAFF. The CDR3, as DNA: TGTGCCAGCAGCCTGGGCCCTACATACGGTGAAGCTTTCTTT.

The rearrangement joins TRBV9 to TRBJ2-5; 7 positions match TRBD2. There are 15 residues in the CDR3. The J segment lost 2 bases and the V segment lost 4 bases, leaving 8 bases of the junction unmatched. The germline V gene has CDR1 SGDLS and CDR2 YYNGEE. CDR3 nucleotides: TGTGCCAGCAGCCCCCAAGTCGGGGGGCAAGAGACCCAGTACTTC. It codes for CASSPQVGGQETQYF.

As DNA, the CDR3 is TGCGCCAGCAGCTTGGCACAGGGCAATGAGCAGTTCTTC. Its protein is CASSLAQGNEQFF. This chain links TRBV5-1 with TRBJ2-1, with D possibly TRBD1 on 6 matching bases. The CDR3 spans 13 residues. CDR1 SGHRS and CDR2 YFSETQ come from the germline V gene. The ends were cut back, 0 bases at V and 6 bases at J, with 7 bases in the middle.

On this clone itself: The sample has other DNA sequences that encode this CDR3 too. This chain uses TRBV2 with TRBJ1-1, with D possibly TRBD1 on 5 matching bases. V lost 2 bases and J 6 bases, leaving 16 bases between the germline ends. Germline loops: CDR1 SNHLY, CDR2 FYNNEI. This CDR3 comprises 15 residues. This CDR3 reads CASSERRGLGAEAFF. The CDR3 bases are TGTGCCAGCAGTGAACGTCGGGGGTTGGGCGCTGAAGCTTTCTTT.

This chain connects TRBV6-1 to TRBJ1-2, with 8 bases that match TRBD1. The CDR3 runs to 15 residues. V lost 5 bases to trimming and J lost 8 bases; unmatched junction nucleotides: 13. The germline CDR1 and CDR2 sequences are MNHNS and SASEGT. The CDR3 sequence is CASSKPAGQGGGYTF. The CDR3 nucleotides are TGTGCCAGCAGTAAACCCGCAGGACAGGGAGGAGGCTACACCTTC.

The chain uses TRBV29-1 and TRBJ2-6; no clear D. V was cut by 3 bases and J by 3 bases, with 3 bases left in between. Per germline, CDR1 SQVTM and CDR2 ANQGSEA. The CDR3 is 12 amino acids. CDR3 nucleotides: TGCAGCGTTGACGGTGGGGCCAACGTCCTGACTTTC. Protein: CSVDGGANVLTF.

V gene TRBV7-8 combines with J gene TRBJ1-1; 11 bases line up with TRBD1. J gave up 0 bases and V 5 bases, and 11 bases lay outside the gene matches. The CDR3 covers 18 residues. The V gene's germline CDR1 is SGHVS and CDR2 FQNEAQ. CDR3 DNA: TGTGCCAGCAGCACAGGGACAGGGGGGGGAGTATTGAACACTGAAGCTTTCTTT. Protein product: CASSTGTGGGVLNTEAFF. The complete variable domain, with remaining parts taken from reference TRBV7-8 and TRBJ1-1, reads GAGVSQSPRYKVAKRGQDVALRCDPISGHVSLFWYQQALGQGPEFLTYFQNEAQLDKSGLPSDRFFAERPEGSVSTLKIQRTQQEDSAVYLCASSTGTGGGVLNTEAFFGQGTRLTVV.

This clone was counted a single time. This sequence joins TRBV2 and TRBJ2-4, with 9 bases fitting TRBD2. The trim removed 11 bases at V and 5 bases at J, leaving 13 bases unmatched. The CDR3 runs 15 residues. Germline V gene sequence: CDR1 SNHLY, CDR2 FYNNEI. The DNA for the CDR3 is TGTGCCGGCAAAAGGCTAGCGGGATACGAAAACATTCAGTACTTC. Protein: CAGKRLAGYENIQYF. The whole variable domain, remainder taken from reference TRBV2 and TRBJ2-4, is EPEVTQTPSHQVTQMGQEVILRCVPISNHLYFYWYRQILGQKVEFLVSFYNNEISEKSEIFDDQFSVERPDGSNFTLKIRSTKLEDSAMYFCAGKRLAGYENIQYFGAGTRLSVL.

CDR3 loop: CASSLGGGRVEFF. The CDR3 bases are TGTGCCAGCAGCTTGGGCGGGGGGCGAGTCGAGTTCTTC. The chain couples TRBV5-4 to TRBJ2-1; 8 bases agree with TRBD2. The CDR3 spans 13 residues. CDR1 is SGHNT, CDR2 YYREEE, per germline (reference sequence). V lost 0 bases to trimming and J lost 14 bases; unmatched junction nucleotides: 7.

The chain links TRBV2 to TRBJ2-5, with 7 bases identical to TRBD1. The DNA end is more similar to TRBJ2-7, so the J call may be wrong. Germline V gene sequence: CDR1 SNHLY, CDR2 FYNNEI. The CDR3 sequence is 13 residues long. The CDR3, as DNA: TGTGCCAGCAGGAGGGACAGTGGCTACGAGCAGTACTTC. Translated, it gives CASRRDSGYEQYF.

This chain joins TRBV10-3 and TRBJ1-5, with unresolved D. Trimming cost V 4 bases and J 5 bases, with 6 bases left between them. CDR1 is ENHRY, CDR2 SYGVKD, per germline. The CDR3 length is 12 residues. The CDR3: CAISGVDQPQHF. The CDR3 bases are TGTGCCATCAGTGGAGTGGATCAGCCCCAGCATTTT.

The chain carries TRBV4-3 and TRBJ2-2, with D maybe TRBD2 (5 bases). This CDR3 contains 15 residues. CDR1 and CDR2 (germline): LGHNA, YSLEER. V was cut by 0 bases and J by 3 bases, with 8 bases left in between. The CDR3 loop is CASSQEGGHTGELFF. CDR3 bases: TGCGCCAGCAGCCAAGAGGGCGGGCACACCGGGGAGCTGTTTTTT.